These T cell receptor beta chains were read from a single sample in a study of OX40 agonist ivuxolimab in advanced cancers. Here immunoSEQ multiplex PCR was the method, and the copy in TCRdb shows in-frame clones only, minus some. This table has roughly 50,000 clones, around four fifths appearing once. Sequenced here: CD4+ or CD8+ T cells sorted from blood, sampled in a trial of the OX40 agonist ivuxolimab. Receptor source: an adult with an advanced solid tumor such as melanoma, head and neck, liver or kidney cancer. The CDR3 runs from the conserved cysteine through the conserved F or W. D genes are given only for firm matches. Clone size is stated in some rows and not others, as once, few, many or a class when expanded.

>TRBV19|-|TRBJ1-6|-
CAGEDNSPLHF
TGTGCGGGGGAGGATAATTCACCCCTCCACTTT
>TRBV6-6|-|TRBJ1-2|-
CASSYGGMSNYGYTF
TGTGCCAGCAGTTACGGAGGCATGTCTAACTATGGCTACACCTTC
>TRBV11-2|-|TRBJ1-1|-
CASSLAGPHTEAFF
TGTGCCAGCAGCTTAGCGGGCCCTCACACTGAAGCTTTCTTT
>TRBV7-2|TRBD2|TRBJ2-5|-
CASSLAGGTSGSTRSTQYF
TGTGCCAGCAGCTTGGCGGGAGGGACTAGCGGGAGTACAAGGTCGACCCAGTACTTC
>TRBV4-3|-|TRBJ2-2|-
CASSRRLPPNTGELFF
TGCGCCAGCAGTCGGCGGTTACCCCCCAACACCGGGGAGCTGTTTTTT
>TRBV2|TRBD1|TRBJ2-2|-
CASSHWTGSPGELFF
TGTGCCAGCAGCCACTGGACAGGGAGTCCCGGGGAGCTGTTTTTT
>TRBV28|TRBD1|TRBJ2-1|-
CASSSLGQGQVNEQFF
TGTGCCAGCAGTTCCCTCGGACAGGGACAGGTAAATGAGCAGTTCTTC
>TRBV7-9|-|TRBJ1-3|once
CASSFQGVGNTIYF
TGTGCCAGCAGTTTCCAGGGAGTTGGAAACACCATATATTTT
>TRBV19|TRBD2|TRBJ2-7|once
CASSPNGGGLFPTYEQYF
TGTGCCAGTAGTCCGAATGGGGGGGGACTCTTCCCCACCTACGAGCAGTACTTC
>TRBV6-6|-|TRBJ1-4|-
CASRDYATNEKLFF
TGTGCCAGCAGGGACTATGCAACTAATGAAAAACTGTTTTTT
>TRBV5-6|TRBD1|TRBJ1-2|few
CASTGRDRAYGYTF
TGTGCCAGCACAGGCCGGGACAGAGCCTATGGCTACACCTTC
>TRBV18|TRBD1|TRBJ1-2|-
CASSVTGRGGYTF
TGTGCCAGCTCCGTGACAGGGCGAGGAGGCTACACCTTC
>TRBV11-2|-|TRBJ2-3|-
CASSSRMFEDSTDTQYF
TGTGCCAGCAGCTCCAGGATGTTCGAGGACAGCACAGATACGCAGTATTTT
>TRBV30|TRBD1|TRBJ1-4|-
CAWSQGGQGDEKLFF
TGTGCCTGGAGCCAAGGAGGTCAGGGGGATGAAAAACTGTTTTTT
>TRBV10-1|-|TRBJ1-1|-
CASSERKNTEAFF
TGCGCCAGCAGTGAAAGGAAGAACACTGAAGCTTTCTTT
>TRBV28|TRBD2|TRBJ2-7|-
CASSSAGVGTYEQYF
TGTGCCAGCAGTTCCGCGGGGGTGGGAACCTACGAGCAGTACTTC
>TRBV5-1|-|TRBJ2-2|-
CASSLSGYTGELFF
TGCGCCAGCAGCTTAAGCGGGTACACCGGGGAGCTGTTTTTT
>TRBV19|TRBD1|TRBJ2-7|-
CASSISLTGRGSYEQYF
TGTGCCAGTAGTATATCGTTGACGGGCAGGGGGTCATACGAGCAGTACTTC
>TRBV5-5|-|TRBJ1-4|-
CASSLAGESGEKLFF
TGTGCCAGCAGCTTGGCCGGAGAGTCCGGAGAAAAACTGTTTTTT
>TRBV7-3|TRBD1|TRBJ2-5|-
CASSSQGVGETQYF
TGTGCCAGCAGCTCTCAGGGGGTCGGGGAGACCCAGTACTTC
>TRBV5-6|-|TRBJ2-1|few
CASSFRFPRGNEQFF
TGTGCCAGCAGCTTCAGGTTCCCCCGGGGCAATGAGCAGTTCTTC
>TRBV6-5|-|TRBJ2-1|-
CASSYSIQPYNEQFF
TGTGCCAGCAGTTACTCGATCCAGCCCTACAATGAGCAGTTCTTC
>TRBV15|-|TRBJ1-1|-
CATSRGALNTEAFF
TGTGCCACCAGCAGAGGGGCCTTGAACACTGAAGCTTTCTTT
>TRBV10-2|-|TRBJ1-5|-
CASSESEGGPGNQPQHF
TGCGCCAGCAGTGAGTCTGAAGGGGGGCCGGGCAATCAGCCCCAGCATTTT
>TRBV18|-|TRBJ2-1|once
CASSLDNEQFF
TGTGCCAGCTCACTGGACAATGAGCAGTTCTTC
>TRBV11-2|-|TRBJ1-2|once
CASSLGHLYGYTF
TGTGCCAGCAGCTTAGGGCACCTCTATGGCTACACCTTC
>TRBV19|-|TRBJ1-5|-
CASSPWAPNQPQHF
TGTGCCAGTAGTCCGTGGGCCCCCAATCAGCCCCAGCATTTT
>TRBV28|-|TRBJ2-7|once
CASSGVRAAAYEQYF
TGTGCCAGCAGTGGGGTCCGCGCGGCCGCCTACGAGCAGTACTTC
>TRBV4-1|TRBD2|TRBJ2-5|-
CASSLTLSGTQETQYF
TGCGCCAGCAGCCTTACCCTTAGCGGGACGCAAGAGACCCAGTACTTC
>TRBV19|-|TRBJ1-4|-
CASSTDSNEKLFF
TGTGCCAGTAGTACTGACAGTAATGAAAAACTGTTTTTT
>TRBV9|-|TRBJ1-1|-
CASSVSQNTEAFF
TGTGCCAGCAGCGTATCCCAGAACACTGAAGCTTTCTTT
>TRBV19|-|TRBJ1-3|-
CASALDKSGNTIYF
TGTGCCAGTGCCCTGGATAAATCTGGAAACACCATATATTTT
>TRBV5-6|-|TRBJ2-1|-
CASRFADRNEQFF
TGTGCCAGCAGATTCGCTGACCGGAATGAGCAGTTCTTC
>TRBV28|-|TRBJ2-3|-
CASSIRVPDTQYF
TGTGCCAGCAGTATCAGGGTCCCAGATACGCAGTATTTT
>TRBV4-1|TRBD1|TRBJ2-7|-
CASSQTPGQGDQQYF
TGCGCCAGCAGCCAAACACCGGGACAGGGAGATCAGCAGTACTTC
>TRBV6-1|-|TRBJ1-1|-
CASTPGLNTEAFF
TGTGCCAGCACCCCAGGGCTGAACACTGAAGCTTTCTTT
>TRBV4-1|-|TRBJ2-1|once
CASRSDRDASSYNEQFF
TGCGCCAGCAGAAGTGACCGGGACGCCAGCTCCTACAATGAGCAGTTCTTC
>TRBV9|-|TRBJ2-5|-
CASSVDPGGGPLLPRQYF
TGTGCCAGCAGCGTAGATCCCGGCGGTGGGCCTCTTCTCCCTAGGCAGTACTTC
>TRBV7-9|-|TRBJ1-5|medium-sized
CASSLNGVGDQPQHF
TGTGCCAGCAGCTTAAACGGGGTGGGGGATCAGCCCCAGCATTTT
>TRBV7-9|-|TRBJ2-3|-
CASSLGPGTQYF
TGTGCCAGCAGCTTAGGACCCGGTACGCAGTATTTT
>TRBV7-2|TRBD1|TRBJ1-2|few
CASSSGTGVSYGYTF
TGTGCCAGCAGCTCTGGGACAGGGGTTAGCTATGGCTACACCTTC
>TRBV28|-|TRBJ2-2|-
CASSETGNTGELFF
TGTGCCAGCAGTGAGACAGGGAACACCGGGGAGCTGTTTTTT
>TRBV5-1|-|TRBJ1-1|-
CASSEAGATEAFF
TGCGCCAGCAGCGAGGCTGGGGCCACTGAAGCTTTCTTT
>TRBV9|TRBD2|TRBJ2-7|-
CASSAGTSASYEQYF
TGTGCCAGCAGCGCTGGGACTAGCGCATCCTACGAGCAGTACTTC
>TRBV19|TRBD1|TRBJ1-1|few
CASLQGGETEAFF
TGTGCCAGCTTGCAGGGGGGAGAAACTGAAGCTTTCTTT
>TRBV10-3|TRBD1|TRBJ1-2|-
CAITTDGQGAYGYTF
TGTGCCATCACCACAGACGGACAGGGAGCCTATGGCTACACCTTC
>TRBV19|-|TRBJ1-1|-
CASRRQGQPNTEAFF
TGTGCCAGTAGGAGGCAGGGACAACCGAACACTGAAGCTTTCTTT
>TRBV9|TRBD1|TRBJ1-5|-
CASSVDADRGSPQHF
TGTGCCAGCAGCGTAGATGCGGACAGGGGATCGCCCCAGCATTTT
>TRBV5-8|-|TRBJ2-3|-
CASTLYREDADTQYF
TGTGCCAGCACCCTATACAGGGAAGACGCAGATACGCAGTATTTT
>TRBV5-8|-|TRBJ1-2|-
CASSLSRGYGYTF
TGTGCCAGCAGCTTGTCCAGGGGATATGGCTACACCTTC
>TRBV7-2|TRBD2|TRBJ2-1|few
CASSLARGGRGNEQFF
TGTGCCAGCAGCTTAGCGCGGGGCGGGAGAGGGAATGAGCAGTTCTTC
>TRBV11-2|TRBD2|TRBJ2-7|-
CASSPRSLAGYEQYF
TGTGCCAGCAGCCCCCGTTCCCTAGCGGGCTACGAGCAGTACTTC
>TRBV28|TRBD1|TRBJ2-5|-
CASSTGGSGQETQYF
TGTGCCAGCAGTACAGGGGGTTCAGGGCAAGAGACCCAGTACTTC
>TRBV29-1|-|TRBJ2-3|-
CSVTGPPRTDTQYF
TGCAGCGTTACAGGGCCCCCTAGAACAGATACGCAGTATTTT
>TRBV19|-|TRBJ2-5|-
CATATRAGLKTQYF
TGTGCCACCGCAACTAGGGCCGGGTTAAAGACCCAGTACTTC
>TRBV6-5|TRBD1|TRBJ2-1|-
CASQGPGGRYEQFF
TGTGCCAGCCAGGGGCCAGGGGGCAGATATGAGCAGTTCTTC
>TRBV7-9|TRBD2|TRBJ2-1|-
CASSPGGLAGDYNEQFF
TGTGCCAGCAGCCCGGGAGGACTAGCGGGAGATTACAATGAGCAGTTCTTC
>TRBV18|TRBD1|TRBJ2-6|few
CASSPYEGARGPGANVLTF
TGTGCCAGCTCACCTTACGAGGGGGCAAGAGGCCCTGGGGCCAACGTCCTGACTTTC
>TRBV27|-|TRBJ1-1|-
CASSFRGARTEAFF
TGTGCCAGCAGTTTCCGGGGGGCGCGTACTGAAGCTTTCTTT
>TRBV5-1|TRBD2|TRBJ2-7|-
CASSLLAGGQYEQYF
TGCGCCAGCAGCTTATTAGCGGGAGGGCAGTACGAGCAGTACTTC